This T cell receptor beta chain was recorded in a study of beta chain features in type 1 diabetes. This clone was observed a handful of times. Its target is not known. Expressed TCRB transcripts were sequenced because the entire RNA isolate underwent reverse transcription. Here immunoSEQ multiplex PCR was the method, and the copy in TCRdb shows in-frame clones only, minus some. This sample yields 110,000 to 150,000 clones, of which over 8% are seen a single time; 0.55% to 0.65% belongs to the top ten. The CDR3 length is 14 residues. CDR1 and CDR2 (germline): SGHRS, YFSETQ. J was trimmed by 2 bases and V by 4 bases; bases with no gene match: 4. Findings and caveats of the study: A greater similarity of naive, central memory and Treg TCRB repertoires was seen among patients than among healthy donors.

The chain joins TRBV5-1 to TRBJ2-5, with 8 nucleotides matching TRBD2. The clonotype was recovered from a woman aged 40 to 50 in good health. Sequencing was carried out using central memory CD4+ T cells from blood. CDR3 DNA: TGCGCCAGCAGCCCAGCGGGGGCACAAGAGACCCAGTACTTC. Amino acids: CASSPAGAQETQYF.